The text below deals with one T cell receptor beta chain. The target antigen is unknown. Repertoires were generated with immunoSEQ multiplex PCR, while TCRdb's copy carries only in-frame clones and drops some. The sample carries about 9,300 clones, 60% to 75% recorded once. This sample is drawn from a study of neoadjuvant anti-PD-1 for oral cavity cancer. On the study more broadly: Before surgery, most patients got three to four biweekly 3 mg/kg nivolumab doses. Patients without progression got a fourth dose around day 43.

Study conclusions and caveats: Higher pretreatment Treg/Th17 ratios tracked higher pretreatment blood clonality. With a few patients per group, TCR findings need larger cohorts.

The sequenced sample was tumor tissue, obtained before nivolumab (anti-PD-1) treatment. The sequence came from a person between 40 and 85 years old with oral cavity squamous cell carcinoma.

The CDR3 DNA follows: TGCGCCAGCAGCTTGGGACAGGGGCCTGGAAACACCATATATTTT. This sequence encodes CASSLGQGPGNTIYF. The chain carries TRBV5-1 and TRBJ1-3; 8 bases fit TRBD1. The CDR3 runs to 15 residues. J gave up 2 bases and V 0 bases, and 1 base lay outside the gene matches. In germline, CDR1 is SGHRS, CDR2 YFSETQ.